Listed below are T cell receptor beta chains from one sample, sequenced in a study of cytomegalovirus exposure and HLA in healthy donors. Assay: immunoSEQ multiplex PCR; the TCRdb copy retains only in-frame clones and omits some. The repertoire holds more than 200,000 clones, about 90% seen once, with approximately 3% in the top ten. Material: PBMCs. All receptors come from a woman in her twenties or thirties in good health and CMV-seronegative. Both conserved end residues are trimmed from each CDR3. Fields, in order: V gene, J gene, CDR3 length, CDR3 protein.

V: TRBV29-1
J: TRBJ2-7
length: 10
CDR3: SVPDMEYEQY

V: TRBV2
J: TRBJ2-3
length: 11
CDR3: ASSGTGQDTQY

V: TRBV28
J: TRBJ2-7
length: 12
CDR3: ASRRPLGSYEQY

V: TRBV12-5
J: TRBJ2-1
length: 13
CDR3: ASGLEGGPYNEQF

V: TRBV10-3
J: TRBJ2-7
length: 13
CDR3: AIRDGTGGNSEQY

V: TRBV14
J: TRBJ2-7
length: 10
CDR3: ASSQGSYEQY

V: TRBV18
J: TRBJ1-4
length: 14
CDR3: ASSRQGRWTNEKLF

V: TRBV15
J: TRBJ2-5
length: 13
CDR3: ATSRAGQGEETQY

V: TRBV11-2
J: TRBJ2-7
length: 13
CDR3: ASSPRLVPSYEQY

V: TRBV6-1
J: TRBJ2-7
length: 12
CDR3: ASSDDRVSHEQY

V: TRBV6-1
J: TRBJ1-4
length: 16
CDR3: ASSGPTGSRVANEKLF

V: TRBV28
J: TRBJ1-4
length: 13
CDR3: ASSSRTGGSEKLF

V: TRBV28
J: TRBJ1-1
length: 14
CDR3: ASSLSRVVLNTEAF

V: TRBV4-1
J: TRBJ2-7
length: 13
CDR3: ASSQVAGGTGEQY

V: TRBV7-9
J: TRBJ2-5
length: 13
CDR3: ASSSYGKAGETQY

V: TRBV9
J: TRBJ1-5
length: 14
CDR3: ASSVAGGRGNQPQH

V: TRBV28
J: TRBJ1-5
length: 13
CDR3: ASSSPFGEGQPQH

V: TRBV13
J: TRBJ2-2
length: 10
CDR3: ASSFATGELF

V: TRBV5-1
J: TRBJ2-7
length: 12
CDR3: ASSLTGGNYEQY

V: TRBV7-9
J: TRBJ2-7
length: 12
CDR3: ASSSGSLSYEQY

V: TRBV2
J: TRBJ2-2
length: 13
CDR3: ATTPGPSRTGELF

V: TRBV12-5
J: TRBJ2-5
length: 12
CDR3: ASGEAGVPETQY

V: TRBV5-6
J: TRBJ2-2
length: 15
CDR3: ASSSLGGLADTGELF

V: TRBV28
J: TRBJ2-5
length: 11
CDR3: ASTAGAQETQY

V: TRBV6-6
J: TRBJ2-7
length: 11
CDR3: ASGTGGSYEQY

V: TRBV28
J: TRBJ2-2
length: 14
CDR3: ASAGNRDRVSGELF

V: TRBV7-9
J: TRBJ2-3
length: 10
CDR3: ASSYTQDTQY

V: TRBV7-9
J: TRBJ2-1
length: 16
CDR3: ASSIPPLGTGDLGEQF

V: TRBV27
J: TRBJ1-5
length: 12
CDR3: ASSHRGQFQPQH

V: TRBV27
J: TRBJ2-7
length: 12
CDR3: ASSSGQESYEQY

V: TRBV29-1
J: TRBJ2-7
length: 11
CDR3: SVVLAGRSGQY

V: TRBV28
J: TRBJ2-7
length: 11
CDR3: ASSPMTAYEQY

V: TRBV6-1
J: TRBJ2-7
length: 9
CDR3: ASKRLDEQY

V: TRBV9
J: TRBJ2-3
length: 14
CDR3: ASSSGTSGYTDTQY

V: TRBV27
J: TRBJ1-4
length: 12
CDR3: ASSRRQGHEKLF

V: TRBV25-1
J: TRBJ2-3
length: 14
CDR3: ASSNGTGTATDTQY

V: TRBV4-1
J: TRBJ1-1
length: 11
CDR3: ASSRVGNTEAF

V: TRBV29-1
J: TRBJ2-1
length: 11
CDR3: SDVTISYNEQF

V: TRBV29-1
J: TRBJ2-2
length: 10
CDR3: SVGSGTGELF

V: TRBV27
J: TRBJ2-7
length: 12
CDR3: ASSLWTSGNEQY

V: TRBV7-3
J: TRBJ2-3
length: 14
CDR3: ASSLNDWVGTDTQY

V: TRBV5-6
J: TRBJ1-2
length: 11
CDR3: ASSHSGSYGYT

V: TRBV4-2
J: TRBJ2-3
length: 14
CDR3: ASSQAGGGGGRTQY

V: TRBV25-1
J: TRBJ1-1
length: 10
CDR3: ASRGGNTEAF

V: TRBV4-3
J: TRBJ2-2
length: 17
CDR3: ASSQAVLRLAENTGELF

V: TRBV11-2
J: TRBJ2-1
length: 11
CDR3: ASSLAYGGEQF

V: TRBV5-6
J: TRBJ1-5
length: 12
CDR3: ASSLYRVHQPQH